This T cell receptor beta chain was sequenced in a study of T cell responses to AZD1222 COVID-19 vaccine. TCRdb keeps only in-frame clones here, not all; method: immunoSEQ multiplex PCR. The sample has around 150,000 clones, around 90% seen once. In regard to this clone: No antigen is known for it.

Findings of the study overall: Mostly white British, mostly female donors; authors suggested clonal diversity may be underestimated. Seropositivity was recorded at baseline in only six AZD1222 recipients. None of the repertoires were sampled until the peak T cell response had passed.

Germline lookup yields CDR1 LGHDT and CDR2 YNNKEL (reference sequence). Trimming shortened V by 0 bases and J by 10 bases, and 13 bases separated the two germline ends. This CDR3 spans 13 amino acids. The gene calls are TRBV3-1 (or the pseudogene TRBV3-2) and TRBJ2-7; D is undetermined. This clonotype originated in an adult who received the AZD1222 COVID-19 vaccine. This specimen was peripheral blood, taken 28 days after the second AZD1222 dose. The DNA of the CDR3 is TGTGCCAGCAGCCAAGATTGGACCTCGGGTCAGTACTTC. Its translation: CASSQDWTSGQYF.